Each of the 14 T cell receptor beta chains below was sequenced from the same sample in a study of PD-L1 blockade in urothelial cancer. The protocol was immunoSEQ multiplex PCR, while the TCRdb copy is restricted to in-frame clones and leaves out a portion. Of tens of thousands of clones detected, 90% appear once; the ten largest clones hold under 9.5%. Specimen: PBMCs, collected around atezolizumab (anti-PD-L1) treatment. These receptors were obtained from a man aged 70-80 years with urothelial cancer.

In its sample, this clone was seen once. This chain uses TRBV6-4 with TRBJ2-7, with TRBD2 matching 11 bases. The CDR3 extends over 19 amino acids. Germline CDR1 reads MRHNA; CDR2 reads SNTAGT. Losses at the gene ends were 0 bases for V and 0 bases for J; bases not matched to a gene: 10. CDR3 coding DNA: TGTGCCAGCAGTGACTCGGGCAGGTCTAGCGGGAGGACCTCCTACGAGCAGTACTTC. Amino acid sequence: CASSDSGRSSGRTSYEQYF.

The gene calls are TRBV6-6 and TRBJ2-1; 9 bases fit TRBD1. CDR1 MNHNY and CDR2 SVGAGI come from the germline V gene (reference sequence). V was clipped by 10 bases and J by 3 bases; unmatched bases: 7. The CDR3 consists of 14 residues. For the CDR3, the DNA is TGTGCCACTTCAATGACAGGGGGCTACAATGAGCAGTTCTTC. Translation gives CATSMTGGYNEQFF.

V gene TRBV29-1 combines with J gene TRBJ2-4, with TRBD2 identical over 14 bases. V dropped 4 bases and J dropped 0; count of bases not matched to a gene: 5. Germline assignment: CDR1 SQVTM and CDR2 ANQGSEA. CDR3 length equals 17 residues. CDR3 bases: TGCAGCGTTGCTCAGACTAGCGGGGGGGTAGCCAAAAACATTCAGTACTTC. Amino acids: CSVAQTSGGVAKNIQYF. Based on the CDR3 plus reference TRBV29-1 and TRBJ2-4, the full variable domain is SAVISQKPSRDICQRGTSLTIQCQVDSQVTMMFWYRQQPGQSLTLIATANQGSEATYESGFVIDKFPISRPNLTFSTLTVSNMSPEDSSIYLCSVAQTSGGVAKNIQYFGAGTRLSVL.

This clone was picked up one time. The chain has TRBV29-1 and TRBJ2-3; maybe TRBD1 (5 bases). V lost 2 bases and J 3 bases, leaving 6 bases between the germline ends. CDR1 SQVTM and CDR2 ANQGSEA come from the germline V gene. This CDR3 is built from 12 residues. DNA of the CDR3: TGCAGCGTTGAAAAGGGGACAGATACGCAGTATTTT. Translated, it gives CSVEKGTDTQYF.

V and J are TRBV28 and TRBJ1-2; D may be TRBD1 (6 bases). With 6 bases removed from V and 8 bases from J, the gap between germline ends came to 13 bases. Per the germline V gene, CDR1 is MDHEN and CDR2 is SYDVKM. The CDR3 contains 12 residues. The CDR3 reads CASRGGAGGYTF. CDR3 in DNA: TGTGCCAGCAGAGGGGGGGCGGGAGGCTACACCTTC.

This chain joins TRBV18 and TRBJ2-2; D gene uncertain. Trimming left V 5 bases short and J 0 bases short, with 10 bases between. CDR3 length: 15 amino acids. Looked up from germline, CDR1 is KGHSH and CDR2 is LQKENI. CDR3 DNA: TGTGCCAGCTCATCCCTATTCGCGAACACCGGGGAGCTGTTTTTT. Its protein is CASSSLFANTGELFF.

The rearrangement joins TRBV6-5 to TRBJ1-2; the match to TRBD1 covers 7 bases. The CDR3 contains 15 residues. CDR1 MNHEY and CDR2 SVGAGI come from the germline V gene. Unmatched junction bases numbered 10, after V lost 2 bases and J lost 7 bases. The CDR3 loop is CASSYTHLRQGGYTF. CDR3 coding DNA: TGTGCCAGCAGTTACACTCACCTTCGACAGGGTGGCTACACCTTC.

The chain is built from TRBV11-1 and TRBJ2-1, with D unclear. The CDR3 has 13 amino acids. The V gene's germline CDR1 is SGHAT and CDR2 FQDESV (reference sequence). Trimming left V 1 base short and J 5 bases short, with 6 bases between. CDR3 bases: TGTGCCAGCAGCTTAGATCGGGACAATGAGCAGTTCTTC. Residues: CASSLDRDNEQFF.

This sequence joins TRBV19 and TRBJ1-1, with unresolved D. Germline lookup yields CDR1 LNHDA and CDR2 SQIVND (reference sequence). V lost 5 bases, J lost 8 bases, and 9 bases lay in between. The CDR3 is 11 amino acids. The CDR3 sequence: CASSRGPEAFF. Here the CDR3 DNA reads TGTGCCAGTAGTCGTGGCCCCGAAGCTTTCTTT.

The gene calls are TRBV2 and TRBJ2-2; 10 bases line up with TRBD2. This CDR3 has 18 residues. Losses at the gene ends were 4 bases for V and 5 bases for J; bases not matched to a gene: 13. The V gene's germline CDR1 is SNHLY and CDR2 FYNNEI. CDR3 in DNA: TGTGCCAGCAGTGCCGATGGGAGCGGGAGGGCCCGGACCGGGGAGCTGTTTTTT. Translating gives CASSADGSGRARTGELFF. The variable domain in full, with the rest retrieved from reference TRBV2 and TRBJ2-2, is EPEVTQTPSHQVTQMGQEVILRCVPISNHLYFYWYRQILGQKVEFLVSFYNNEISEKSEIFDDQFSVERPDGSNFTLKIRSTKLEDSAMYFCASSADGSGRARTGELFFGEGSRLTVL.

This chain uses TRBV5-1 with TRBJ2-1; 9 positions agree with TRBD1. J was trimmed by 0 bases and V by 7 bases; bases with no gene match: 5. CDR3 size: 15 residues. Germline loops: CDR1 SGHRS, CDR2 YFSETQ. CDR3 nucleotide sequence: TGCGCCAGCTCAAAGACAGGGGGCTCCTACAATGAGCAGTTCTTC. The encoded protein is CASSKTGGSYNEQFF.

The V call is TRBV27, the J call TRBJ2-7; 8 bases fit TRBD2. Germline V gene sequence: CDR1 MNHEY, CDR2 SMNVEV (reference sequence). The CDR3 runs 15 residues. V was pared by 0 bases and J by 5 bases, with 6 bases of the junction left unmatched. CDR3 sequence: CASSLSGTSWDEQYF. The CDR3 region has the DNA TGTGCCAGCAGTTTATCGGGGACTAGTTGGGACGAGCAGTACTTC.

The CDR3 region has the DNA TGCGCCAGCAGCTTGGAGCTCGGGACAAGCTACGAGCAGTACTTC. Amino acid sequence: CASSLELGTSYEQYF. The chain joins TRBV5-1 to TRBJ2-7; D perhaps matches TRBD1 (6 bases). Germline CDR1 and CDR2: SGHRS and YFSETQ. The CDR3 covers 15 residues. The V and J ends lost 0 bases and 3 bases respectively, with 13 bases between them.

The chain is built from TRBV10-3 and TRBJ2-5; 10 nucleotides agree with TRBD2. Germline V gene data show CDR1 as ENHRY and CDR2 as SYGVKD. There are 13 residues in the CDR3. V shed 6 bases, J shed 3 bases, and the junction held 1 base outside the gene matches. The CDR3 region has the DNA TGTGCCATCAGGGGGACTAGCGAAGAGACCCAGTACTTC. Translation: CAIRGTSEETQYF.